Below, one T cell receptor beta chain is given with its context. Its antigen remains unknown. Generated by immunoSEQ multiplex PCR, the TCRdb table keeps only in-frame clones and is missing some. The table includes roughly 330,000 clones, around 90% detected once. The treatment denotes: some 20 received Ad26.COV2.S at low or high dose, single or two shots; about 5 received placebo; per-sample allocation not given. Collection of samples fell on day 63 after the first vaccine or placebo injection. The sample is drawn from a study of Ad26.COV2.S vaccination and SARS-CoV-2 variants. J gave up 6 bases and V 8 bases, and 13 bases lay outside the gene matches. This CDR3 is 15 amino acids long. Germline V lookup: CDR1 SEHNR, CDR2 FQNEAQ (reference sequence). Study-wide points: It was vaccine recipients, not placebo recipients, who had the higher spike-specific TCR breadth.

V usage is TRBV7-9 and J usage is TRBJ2-7, with 10 bases matching TRBD1. The receptor was isolated from a person between 18 and 59 years old who received the Ad26.COV2.S COVID-19 vaccine or a placebo. The source was peripheral blood, collected in a trial of Ad26.COV2.S vaccine versus placebo. The CDR3, as DNA: TGTGCCAGCGGGGACCCCGGGACAGGGGAAATCGAGCAGTACTTC. As protein: CASGDPGTGEIEQYF.